The clone carrying this T cell receptor beta chain was seen only a few times. The antigen remains undetermined. The sample belongs to a study of cytotoxic CD8 clonotypes in ibrutinib-treated CLL. Study-wide results and limits: Clonality correlated strongly with circulating CD8+ T cells and exceeded age-matched healthy donors at baseline. Sustained-remission and progressing patients diverged in sampling times. Public clonotypes showed up rarely, and on treatment they shrank or held steady. Clonality went up at ibrutinib response and then declined back toward baseline at progression.

Clones were sequenced by immunoSEQ multiplex PCR, and TCRdb holds only the in-frame ones, with some missing. The sample lists approximately 350,000 clones; about 61% were seen once. The sequence derives from a human donor with chronic lymphocytic leukemia. The source material was PBMCs, sampled after 36 months of ibrutinib treatment.

CDR3 loop: CASSLQTGLGNTIYF. The CDR3 DNA is TGTGCCAGCAGCTTACAAACGGGGTTAGGAAACACCATATATTTT. This chain uses TRBV7-9 with TRBJ1-3; D unresolved. Germline V gives CDR1 SEHNR, CDR2 FQNEAQ (reference sequence). Trimming removed 2 bases at V and 4 bases at J, with 12 bases between. The CDR3 runs 15 residues. Together with reference TRBV7-9 and TRBJ1-3, the CDR3 gives the full variable domain: DTGVSQNPRHKITKRGQNVTFRCDPISEHNRLYWYRQTLGQGPEFLTYFQNEAQLEKSRLLSDRFSAERPKGSFSTLEIQRTEQGDSAMYLCASSLQTGLGNTIYFGEGSWLTVV.